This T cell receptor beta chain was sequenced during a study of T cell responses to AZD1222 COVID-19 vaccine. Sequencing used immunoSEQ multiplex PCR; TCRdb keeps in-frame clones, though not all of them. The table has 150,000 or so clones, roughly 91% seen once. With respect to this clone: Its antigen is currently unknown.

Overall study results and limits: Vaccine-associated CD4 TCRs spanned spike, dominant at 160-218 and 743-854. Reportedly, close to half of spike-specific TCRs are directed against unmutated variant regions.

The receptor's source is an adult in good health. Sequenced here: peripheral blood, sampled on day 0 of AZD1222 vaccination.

In DNA, the CDR3 is TGTGCCATCTCAGGGGGGGATCAGCCCCAGCATTTT. Encoded protein: CAISGGDQPQHF. The genes are TRBV10-3 and TRBJ1-5, with 7 bases aligning to TRBD1. V lost 8 bases and J lost 5; bases outside the gene matches: 3. Germline V gene lookup returns CDR1 ENHRY and CDR2 SYGVKD. The CDR3 extends over 12 amino acids.